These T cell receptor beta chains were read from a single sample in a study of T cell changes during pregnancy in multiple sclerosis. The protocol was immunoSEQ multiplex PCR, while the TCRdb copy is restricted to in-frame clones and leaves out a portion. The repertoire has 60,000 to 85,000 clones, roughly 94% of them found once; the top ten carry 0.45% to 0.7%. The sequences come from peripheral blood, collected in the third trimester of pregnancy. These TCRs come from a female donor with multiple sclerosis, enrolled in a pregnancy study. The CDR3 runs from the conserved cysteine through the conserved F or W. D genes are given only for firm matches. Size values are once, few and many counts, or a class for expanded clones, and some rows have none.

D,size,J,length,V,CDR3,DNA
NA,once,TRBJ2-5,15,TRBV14,CASSLFGSPRETQYF,TGTGCCAGCAGCCTATTTGGGAGCCCCCGGGAGACCCAGTACTTC
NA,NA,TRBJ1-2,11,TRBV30,CASRESYGYTF,TGTGCCTCCCGGGAGAGTTATGGCTACACCTTC
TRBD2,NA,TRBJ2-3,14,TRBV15,CATSKGTREDTQYF,TGTGCCACCAGCAAGGGGACTAGAGAGGATACGCAGTATTTT
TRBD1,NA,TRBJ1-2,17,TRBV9,CASSVVRGQPFPRGYTF,TGTGCCAGCAGCGTAGTCCGGGGACAGCCCTTTCCTAGAGGCTACACCTTC
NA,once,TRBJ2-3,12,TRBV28,CASSYLTDTQYF,TGTGCCAGCAGTTATCTCACAGATACGCAGTATTTT
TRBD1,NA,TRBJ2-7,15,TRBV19,CASSIRGQGLREQYF,TGTGCCAGTAGTATTCGGGGACAGGGGCTTCGCGAGCAGTACTTC
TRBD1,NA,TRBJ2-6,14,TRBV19,CASVGQSGANVLTF,TGTGCCAGTGTGGGACAGTCCGGGGCCAACGTCCTGACTTTC
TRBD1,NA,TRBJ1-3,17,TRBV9,CASSVGDRATSGNTIYF,TGTGCCAGCAGCGTGGGGGACAGGGCCACCTCTGGAAACACCATATATTTT
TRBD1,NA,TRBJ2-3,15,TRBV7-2,CASRRTGASTDTQYF,TGTGCCAGCAGGCGAACAGGGGCCTCCACAGATACGCAGTATTTT
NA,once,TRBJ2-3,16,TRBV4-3,CASSQDRGSGADTQYF,TGCGCCAGCAGCCAAGATCGGGGATCGGGGGCAGATACGCAGTATTTT
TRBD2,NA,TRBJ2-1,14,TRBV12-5,CASGLSGGYNEQFF,TGTGCTAGTGGTTTGAGCGGGGGATACAATGAGCAGTTCTTC
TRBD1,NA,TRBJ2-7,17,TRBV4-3,CASSQERGDRDFYEQYF,TGCGCCAGCAGCCAAGAGAGGGGGGACAGGGACTTCTACGAGCAGTACTTC
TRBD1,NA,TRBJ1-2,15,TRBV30,CAWARKGTVNYGYTF,TGTGCCTGGGCAAGGAAAGGGACAGTGAACTATGGCTACACCTTC
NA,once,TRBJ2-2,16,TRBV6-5,CASSYLGATNTGELFF,TGTGCCAGCAGTTATCTAGGGGCGACGAACACCGGGGAGCTGTTTTTT
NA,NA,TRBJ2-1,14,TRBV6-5,CASSYSRVYNEQFF,TGTGCCAGCAGTTACTCGAGGGTTTACAATGAGCAGTTCTTC
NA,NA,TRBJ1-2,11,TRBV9,CASRRDYGYTF,TGTGCCAGCAGGAGGGACTATGGCTACACCTTC
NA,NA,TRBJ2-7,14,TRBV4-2,CASSQGTLTYEQYF,TGTGCCAGCAGCCAAGGGACTCTAACCTACGAGCAGTACTTC
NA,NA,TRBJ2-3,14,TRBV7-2,CASSLEQGTDTQYF,TGTGCCAGCAGCTTAGAGCAGGGGACAGATACGCAGTATTTT
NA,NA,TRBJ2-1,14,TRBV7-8,CASSPFGSYNEQFF,TGTGCCAGCAGCCCCTTCGGGAGTTACAATGAGCAGTTCTTC
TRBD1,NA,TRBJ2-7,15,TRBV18,CASSLRDRVGNEQYF,TGTGCCAGCTCACTCCGGGACAGGGTGGGCAACGAGCAGTACTTC
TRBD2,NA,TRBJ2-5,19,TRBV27,CASSPYRLAGQVAQETQYF,TGTGCCAGCAGTCCTTACCGTCTAGCGGGACAAGTGGCCCAAGAGACCCAGTACTTC
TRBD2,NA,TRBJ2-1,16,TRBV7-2,CASSSLTSGDYNEQFF,TGTGCCAGCAGCTCCTTGACTAGCGGGGACTACAATGAGCAGTTCTTC
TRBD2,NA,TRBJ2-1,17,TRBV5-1,CASSTQSSGGARNEQFF,TGCGCCAGCAGCACCCAATCTAGCGGGGGGGCGCGGAATGAGCAGTTCTTC
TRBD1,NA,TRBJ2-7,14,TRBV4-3,CASSQPIQGREQYF,TGCGCCAGCAGCCAACCGATACAGGGGCGCGAGCAGTACTTC
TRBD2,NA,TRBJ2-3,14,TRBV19,CASSIGEGTDTQYF,TGTGCCAGTAGTATAGGGGAGGGAACAGATACGCAGTATTTT
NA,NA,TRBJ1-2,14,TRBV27,CASSPSGVGGGYTF,TGTGCCAGCAGTCCCTCCGGGGTAGGCGGCGGCTACACCTTC
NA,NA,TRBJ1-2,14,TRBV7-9,CASSLGAGNYGYTF,TGTGCCAGCAGCTTAGGGGCAGGAAACTATGGCTACACCTTC
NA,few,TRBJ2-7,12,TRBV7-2,CASSLGDFEQYF,TGTGCCAGCAGCTTAGGGGACTTTGAGCAGTACTTC
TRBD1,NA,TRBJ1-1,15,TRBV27,CASSSRDRVNTEAFF,TGTGCCAGCAGTTCCCGAGACAGGGTGAACACTGAAGCTTTCTTT
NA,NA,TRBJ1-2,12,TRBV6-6,CASSLNGLGYTF,TGTGCCAGCAGCCTCAACGGTCTAGGCTACACCTTC
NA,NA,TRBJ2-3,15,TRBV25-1,CASSKQGPSTDTQYF,TGTGCCAGCAGCAAACAGGGCCCTAGCACAGATACGCAGTATTTT
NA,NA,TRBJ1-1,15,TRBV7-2,CASSPTGTLNTEAFF,TGTGCCAGCAGCCCCACCGGGACATTGAACACTGAAGCTTTCTTT
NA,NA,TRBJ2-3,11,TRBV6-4,CASRSQDTQYF,TGTGCCAGCAGGAGCCAAGATACGCAGTATTTT
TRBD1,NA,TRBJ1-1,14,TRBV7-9,CASSVTGGNTEAFF,TGTGCCAGCAGCGTTACAGGGGGGAACACTGAAGCTTTCTTT
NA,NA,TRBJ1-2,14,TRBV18,CASSPLMEGKGYTF,TGTGCCAGCTCACCCTTGATGGAGGGGAAGGGCTACACCTTC
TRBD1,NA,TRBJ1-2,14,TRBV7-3,CASSLRQGDYGYTF,TGTGCCAGCAGCTTGCGACAGGGTGACTATGGCTACACCTTC
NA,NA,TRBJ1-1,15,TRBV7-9,CASYVGGKLNTEAFF,TGTGCCAGCTATGTAGGGGGTAAACTGAACACTGAAGCTTTCTTT
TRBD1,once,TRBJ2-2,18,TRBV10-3,CAISEPSDRGRNTGELFF,TGTGCCATCAGTGAGCCGAGTGACAGGGGACGAAACACCGGGGAGCTGTTTTTT
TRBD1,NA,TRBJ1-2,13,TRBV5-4,CASSLSGGSGYTF,TGTGCCAGCAGCTTGTCAGGGGGAAGTGGCTACACCTTC
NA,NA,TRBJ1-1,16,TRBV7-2,CASSLGLRGVNTEAFF,TGTGCCAGCAGCTTAGGACTTCGGGGGGTGAACACTGAAGCTTTCTTT
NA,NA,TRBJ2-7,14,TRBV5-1,CASSAEQRSYEQYF,TGCGCCAGCAGCGCCGAACAGAGATCCTACGAGCAGTACTTC
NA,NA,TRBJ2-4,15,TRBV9,CASSVGTGAKNIQYF,TGTGCCAGCAGCGTAGGAACGGGGGCCAAAAACATTCAGTACTTC
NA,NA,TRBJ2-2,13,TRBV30,CAWSRLNTGELFF,TGTGCCTGGAGCCGACTAAACACCGGGGAGCTGTTTTTT
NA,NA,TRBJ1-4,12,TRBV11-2,CASSLALEKLFF,TGTGCCAGCAGCTTAGCATTGGAAAAACTGTTTTTT
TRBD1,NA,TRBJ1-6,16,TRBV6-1,CASSETGVGMGSPLHF,TGTGCCAGCAGTGAGACAGGGGTAGGGATGGGTTCACCCCTCCACTTT
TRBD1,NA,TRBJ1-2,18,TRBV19,CASSGETGQGLRGYGYTF,TGTGCCAGTAGTGGAGAAACGGGACAGGGCCTCAGGGGGTATGGCTACACCTTC
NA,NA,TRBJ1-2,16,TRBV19,CASRPGRPSGAGGYTF,TGTGCCAGTAGGCCCGGGCGGCCATCTGGTGCAGGGGGCTACACCTTC
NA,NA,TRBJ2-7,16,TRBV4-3,CASSQEHLVSGYEQYF,TGCGCCAGCAGCCAAGAGCACCTGGTAAGCGGCTACGAGCAGTACTTC
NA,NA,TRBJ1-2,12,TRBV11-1,CASSEEGRGYTF,TGTGCCAGCAGTGAGGAAGGGAGGGGCTACACCTTC
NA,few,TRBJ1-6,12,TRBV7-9,CASSPGEVPSDF,TGTGCCAGCAGCCCCGGTGAAGTCCCCTCCGACTTT
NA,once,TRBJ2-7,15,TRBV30,CAWGGAGTLSYEQYF,TGTGCCTGGGGGGGGGCCGGGACCTTATCCTACGAGCAGTACTTC
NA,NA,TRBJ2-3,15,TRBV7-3,CASSPQGPPTDTQYF,TGTGCCAGCAGCCCTCAGGGGCCCCCCACAGATACGCAGTATTTT
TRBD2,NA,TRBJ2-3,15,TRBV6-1,CASSPLAGGPDTQYF,TGTGCCAGCAGCCCCCTGGCGGGGGGGCCAGATACGCAGTATTTT
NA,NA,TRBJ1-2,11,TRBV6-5,CASSYRGGYTF,TGTGCCAGCAGTTACCGCGGTGGCTACACCTTC